This TCR beta chain was sequenced during a study of T cells expressing NK-cell markers. For the study at large: TCR beta repertoires came from sorted CD3+CD56+NKG2C+, CD3+CD56+NKG2C- and CD3+CD56-NKG2C+ T cells. There were seven HCMV-seropositive donors and one seronegative donor among the eight sequenced.

The authors generated TCR beta cDNA through 5'RACE template switching with UMIs. Each CDR3 protein gets one entry in TCRdb, which reprocessed the 5' RACE reads and gives no DNA. The sample table sets out 5,500 to 8,500 distinct CDR3 sequences. From germline, CDR1 is DFQATT and CDR2 SNEGSKA (reference sequence). This CDR3 comprises 14 residues. Sequencing was performed on blood T cells: a sorted CD56 or NKG2C T cell subset, CD4+ or CD8+ T cells, or bulk PBMC T cells (not recorded which). The sequence derives from a man aged 18 to 69 in good health. This chain uses TRBV20-1 with TRBJ1-1; the D gene TCRdb calls, TRBD1, cannot be checked with no DNA. CDR3 loop: CSAQRQGEDTEAFF.